This T cell receptor (beta chain) stems from a study of identical twins. This clonotype was counted a few times. TCRdb fed the 5' RACE reads into MiXCR, producing one record per CDR3 protein. The profile shows hundreds of thousands of distinct CDR3 sequences, 5.5% to 8% of them singletons. Between the trimmed V and J ends, which lost 4 bases and 0 bases, there was a span of 8 bases. This CDR3 spans 14 amino acids. Germline V gene lookup returns CDR1 SGHRS and CDR2 YFSETQ. These same records also appear under a second study, on yellow fever vaccine responses in identical twins.

The J gene is TRBJ1-3, the V gene TRBV5-1; D is unresolved. The clonotype comes from a woman aged 18-30 years in good health. Sample: memory (CD45RO+) T cells sorted from blood. The CDR3 region has the DNA TGCGCCAGCAGCGAAACAAGCTCTGGAAACACCATATATTTT. This translates into CASSETSSGNTIYF.